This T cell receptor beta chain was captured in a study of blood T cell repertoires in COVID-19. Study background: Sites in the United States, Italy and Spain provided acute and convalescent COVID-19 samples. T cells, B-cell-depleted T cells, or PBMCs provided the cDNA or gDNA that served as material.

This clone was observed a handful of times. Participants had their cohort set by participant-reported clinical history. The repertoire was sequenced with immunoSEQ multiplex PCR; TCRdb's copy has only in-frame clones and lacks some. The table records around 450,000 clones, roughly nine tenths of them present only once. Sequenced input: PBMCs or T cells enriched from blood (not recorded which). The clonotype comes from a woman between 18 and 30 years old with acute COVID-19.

CDR3 sequence: CASREPLNYGYTF. The CDR3, as DNA: TGTGCCAGCAGGGAGCCCCTTAACTATGGCTACACCTTC. V is TRBV6-5 and J is TRBJ1-2, with D uncertain. Trimming took 6 bases from V and 1 from J, leaving 9 bases between them. The V gene's germline CDR1 is MNHEY and CDR2 SVGAGI. This CDR3 is built from 13 residues.